These 8 T cell receptor beta chains were sequenced from one sample in a study of T cell responses to AZD1222 COVID-19 vaccine. TCRdb's table, derived via immunoSEQ multiplex PCR, lists solely in-frame clones and lacks some. The table records about 86,000 clones, around 90% of them present only once. Specimen: peripheral blood, collected on day 0 of AZD1222 vaccination. Receptor source: an adult in good health.

V usage is TRBV14 and J usage is TRBJ2-3; perhaps TRBD2 as D (6 bases). Trimming shortened V by 4 bases and J by 2 bases, and 13 bases separated the two germline ends. The CDR3 is 15 residues long. Germline CDR1 reads SGHDN; CDR2 reads FVKESK. The CDR3 DNA is TGTGCCAGCAGCCGGAGGGGTTTGGACACAGATACGCAGTATTTT. It codes for CASSRRGLDTDTQYF.

The chain links TRBV7-8 to TRBJ2-7, with 7 nucleotides matching TRBD2. This CDR3 region has 16 residues. Germline trimming cut 1 base from V and 5 bases from J; bases unmatched to any gene: 11. Germline values: CDR1 SGHVS, CDR2 FQNEAQ. This CDR3 is CASSLGPGLVSHEQYF. For the CDR3, the DNA is TGTGCCAGCAGCTTAGGTCCCGGACTAGTTTCGCACGAGCAGTACTTC.

The chain links TRBV9 to TRBJ2-7, with TRBD1 as a possible D gene (6 bases). The germline V gene has CDR1 SGDLS and CDR2 YYNGEE. V gave up 4 bases and J gave up 0 bases, with 11 bases separating them. The CDR3 extends over 14 amino acids. CDR3 residues: CASSSRDISYEQYF. CDR3 bases: TGTGCCAGCAGCTCTCGGGACATCTCCTACGAGCAGTACTTC. Full variable domain (rest looked up from reference TRBV9 and TRBJ2-7): DSGVTQTPKHLITATGQRVTLRCSPRSGDLSVYWYQQSLDQGLQFLIQYYNGEERAKGNILERFSAQQFPDLHSELNLSSLELGDSALYFCASSSRDISYEQYFGPGTRLTVT.

The chain carries TRBV7-8 and TRBJ1-2; 8 nucleotides match TRBD1. The length of the CDR3 is 14 residues. CDR1 is SGHVS and CDR2 is FQNEAQ in the germline V gene. The trim removed 4 bases at V and 3 bases at J, leaving 4 bases unmatched. The CDR3 reads CASSSWDRHYGYTF. CDR3 nucleotide sequence: TGTGCCAGCAGCTCCTGGGACAGGCACTATGGCTACACCTTC.

This clone was seen once. V gene TRBV27 combines with J gene TRBJ1-5; possibly TRBD1 for D (6 bases). V lost 3 bases, J lost 7 bases, and 13 bases lay in between. This CDR3 contains 14 residues. Germline V lookup: CDR1 MNHEY, CDR2 SMNVEV (reference sequence). CDR3 DNA sequence: TGTGCCAGCAGTTTTTTGGGGGCTGGGCAGCCCCAGCATTTT. Amino acids: CASSFLGAGQPQHF.

The table lists this clone with a count of one. The gene calls are TRBV10-2 and TRBJ1-1; D possibly corresponds to TRBD1 (5 bases). This CDR3 region has 15 residues. From germline, CDR1 is WSHSY and CDR2 SAAADI. Trimming removed 3 bases from V and 5 bases from J, with 16 bases in between. CDR3 in amino acids: CASSEDYGGRTEAFF. The CDR3 nucleotides read TGCGCCAGCAGTGAAGATTATGGGGGAAGGACTGAAGCTTTCTTT.

In nucleotides, the CDR3 is TGTGCCAGTAGTATGCAGGGAGGGTCTGAAGCTTTCTTT. Translation: CASSMQGGSEAFF. The V call is TRBV19, the J call TRBJ1-1, with D possibly TRBD1 on 5 matching bases. Germline V gene sequence: CDR1 LNHDA, CDR2 SQIVND (reference sequence). Trimming shortened V by 3 bases and J by 6 bases, and 11 bases separated the two germline ends. The CDR3 totals 13 residues. Full variable domain (rest looked up from reference TRBV19 and TRBJ1-1): DGGITQSPKYLFRKEGQNVTLSCEQNLNHDAMYWYRQDPGQGLRLIYYSQIVNDFQKGDIAEGYSVSREKKESFPLTVTSAQKNPTAFYLCASSMQGGSEAFFGQGTRLTVV.

The chain links TRBV19 to TRBJ2-1, with 7 positions matching TRBD2. The CDR3 extends over 15 amino acids. Germline V gives CDR1 LNHDA, CDR2 SQIVND (reference sequence). The V segment lost 4 bases and the J segment 9 bases; nucleotides outside the gene matches: 12. The CDR3 sequence is CASSTAGTINVEQFF. The DNA for the CDR3 is TGTGCCAGTAGTACCGCCGGGACTATAAACGTTGAGCAGTTCTTC.